The 28 T cell receptor beta chains below come from one sample, sequenced in a study of technical replicates of blood from a handful of donors. Data came from immunoSEQ multiplex PCR; TCRdb stores just in-frame clones and leaves some out. The sample lists over 55,000 clones; more than 75% were seen once. Sequencing was carried out using PBMCs. The receptors stem from a human donor in good health. Some clones in this sample may be carry-over from other donors' samples.

The chain carries TRBV5-6 and TRBJ2-3; 8 bases are shared with TRBD2. The junction had 6 bases not matched to a gene; V was cut back by 1 base and J by 2 bases. The CDR3 covers 16 residues. Germline V lookup: CDR1 SGHDT, CDR2 YYEEEE. CDR3 residues: CASSLRTSRSTDTQYF. The CDR3 coding sequence is TGTGCCAGCAGCTTGAGGACTAGCAGATCCACAGATACGCAGTATTTT. The entire variable domain, with the rest obtained from reference TRBV5-6 and TRBJ2-3, is as follows: DAGVTQSPTHLIKTRGQQVTLRCSPKSGHDTVSWYQQALGQGPQFIFQYYEEEERQRGNFPDRFSGHQFPNYSSELNVNALLLGDSALYLCASSLRTSRSTDTQYFGPGTRLTVL.

The V and J genes are TRBV11-2 and TRBJ1-1; possible D gene TRBD1, 5 bases. This CDR3 spans 16 amino acids. In germline, CDR1 is SGHAT, CDR2 FQNNGV. V was trimmed by 1 base and J by 1 base, leaving 13 bases between them. The CDR3 spells CASSLGRGTGNTEAFF. CDR3 DNA: TGTGCCAGCAGCTTAGGTCGGGGGACGGGGAACACTGAAGCTTTCTTT.

V is TRBV14 and J is TRBJ1-2; D unclear. This CDR3 contains 15 residues. Germline CDR1 and CDR2: SGHDN and FVKESK. The V end lost 1 base, the J end lost 5 bases, and 14 bases lay between the germline ends. The CDR3 is CASSQGRVLSYGYTF. The CDR3 bases are TGTGCCAGCAGCCAAGGGCGGGTTTTATCTTATGGCTACACCTTC.

The chain has TRBV6-5 and TRBJ1-3; no clear D gene. Germline loops: CDR1 MNHEY, CDR2 SVGAGI. With 5 bases removed from V and 0 bases from J, the gap between germline ends came to 8 bases. The CDR3 is made up of 14 amino acids. Here the CDR3 DNA reads TGTGCCAGCAGTCGACTGCGCTCTGGAAACACCATATATTTT. Protein: CASSRLRSGNTIYF.

The chain has TRBV7-3 and TRBJ2-3; TRBD1 aligns across 8 bases. Per the germline V gene, CDR1 is SGHTA and CDR2 is FQGTGA. The CDR3 runs to 15 residues. After removal of 3 bases from V and 4 bases from J, the junction contained 6 bases not matched to a gene. CDR3 DNA: TGTGCCAGCAGCTTTAAATCAGGGGGCCCAGATACGCAGTATTTT. Translation gives CASSFKSGGPDTQYF.

The V gene is TRBV7-3, the J gene TRBJ1-6; TRBD1 aligns across 11 bases. From germline, CDR1 is SGHTA and CDR2 FQGTGA. J was trimmed by 10 bases and V by 7 bases; bases with no gene match: 9. The CDR3 sequence is 15 residues long. This chain's CDR3 is CASKRTGGAESPLHF. CDR3 coding DNA: TGTGCCAGCAAAAGGACAGGGGGCGCGGAATCACCCCTCCACTTT.

This rearrangement joins TRBV5-1 to TRBJ2-3, with 9 bases matching TRBD1. J lost 2 bases, V lost 4 bases, and 5 bases had no gene match. The CDR3 is made up of 15 amino acids. Looked up from germline, CDR1 is SGHRS and CDR2 is YFSETQ. CDR3 nucleotides: TGCGCCAGCAGCATGACAGGGGGTTTCACAGATACGCAGTATTTT. This codes for CASSMTGGFTDTQYF.

The CDR3 nucleotides are TGTGCCTGGAGTGGCGGGCCGTCTAGCACAGATACGCAGTATTTT. This encodes CAWSGGPSSTDTQYF. V gene TRBV30 combines with J gene TRBJ2-3; TRBD2 is a possible D gene (5 bases). This CDR3 spans 15 amino acids. Trimming removed 1 base from V and 0 bases from J, with 11 bases in between. The germline CDR1 and CDR2 sequences are GTSNPN and SVGIG (reference sequence).

The rearrangement links TRBV6-5 to TRBJ2-7, with D perhaps TRBD2 (6 bases). The ends were cut back, 2 bases at V and 4 bases at J, with 12 bases in the middle. Germline CDR1 and CDR2: MNHEY and SVGAGI. The CDR3 is made up of 14 amino acids. DNA of the CDR3: TGTGCCAGCAGTTACGGCCAGGGACTTTACGAGCAGTACTTC. It encodes CASSYGQGLYEQYF.

J is TRBJ2-7 and V is TRBV2, with D possibly TRBD2 on 6 matching bases. This CDR3 contains 15 residues. The V and J ends lost 2 bases and 4 bases respectively, with 15 bases between them. CDR1 SNHLY and CDR2 FYNNEI come from the germline V gene. CDR3 sequence: CASSEPRDLPYEQYF. Written as DNA, the CDR3 is TGTGCCAGCAGTGAACCGCGGGACCTGCCTTACGAGCAGTACTTC.

CDR3 sequence (DNA): TGTGCCAGCAGCTTGGCCAGGCTAGCGATTAATGAGCAGTTCTTC. Its protein product is CASSLARLAINEQFF. V gene TRBV5-5 combines with J gene TRBJ2-1; maybe TRBD2 (6 bases). V lost 0 bases to trimming and J lost 7 bases, with 14 bases between them. The germline V gene has CDR1 SGHKS and CDR2 YYEKEE (reference sequence). This CDR3 has 15 amino acids.

The rearrangement links TRBV15 to TRBJ2-4; 12 nucleotides match TRBD2. V trimming: 0 bases; J trimming: 0 bases; junction bases outside the gene matches: 12. This CDR3 region has 21 residues. Looked up from germline, CDR1 is LNHNV and CDR2 is YYDKDF (reference sequence). CDR3 sequence (DNA): TGTGCCACCAGCAGAGAGGGTCTAGCGGGGGGGGTAACCTTAGCCAAAAACATTCAGTACTTC. It codes for CATSREGLAGGVTLAKNIQYF.

This CDR3 is CASSSRLASDEQYF. The CDR3 nucleotides are TGTGCCAGCAGTTCCCGACTAGCTTCGGACGAGCAGTACTTC. The chain couples TRBV6-6 to TRBJ2-7, with 7 nucleotides matching TRBD2. The ends lost 4 bases at V and 5 bases at J; junction bases unmatched: 8. The germline V gene has CDR1 MNHNY and CDR2 SVGAGI (reference sequence). The CDR3 is 14 residues long.

In nucleotides, the CDR3 is TGCGCCAGCAGCCAAGACAGAAAATACGAGCAGTACTTC. As protein: CASSQDRKYEQYF. The chain carries TRBV4-1 and TRBJ2-7, with D hard to call. Germline CDR1 reads MGHRA; CDR2 reads YSYEKL. CDR3 size: 13 residues. Trimming pared 0 bases from V and 4 bases from J, leaving 7 bases between.

The chain is built from TRBV19 and TRBJ1-5, with 10 bases matching TRBD1. The CDR3 spans 16 residues. The germline V gene has CDR1 LNHDA and CDR2 SQIVND (reference sequence). The V gene end was trimmed by 5 bases and the J gene end by 3 bases; junction bases not matched to a gene: 7. CDR3 sequence: CASSAPGQGLNQPQHF. The CDR3, as DNA: TGTGCCAGTAGTGCACCGGGACAGGGGCTCAATCAGCCCCAGCATTTT.

The chain carries TRBV27 and TRBJ1-4; perhaps TRBD1 as D (5 bases). The germline V gene has CDR1 MNHEY and CDR2 SMNVEV (reference sequence). Trimming pared 1 base from V and 4 bases from J, leaving 13 bases between. The CDR3 length is 16 residues. CDR3 sequence (DNA): TGTGCCAGCAGTTTATTGTCGGTGGGGGGTAATGAAAAACTGTTTTTT. This encodes CASSLLSVGGNEKLFF.

This clone was recorded only once. The chain recombines TRBV7-2 with TRBJ2-5, with TRBD2 matching 14 bases. The CDR3 runs to 15 residues. The ends lost 5 bases at V and 6 bases at J; junction bases unmatched: 5. Per the germline V gene, CDR1 is SGHTA and CDR2 is FQGNSA. CDR3 loop: CASSQTSGGAKTQYF. DNA for the CDR3: TGTGCCAGCAGCCAGACTAGCGGGGGGGCGAAGACCCAGTACTTC.

J is TRBJ2-3 and V is TRBV21-1; the table's D call of TRBD2 was not tested on the DNA. TRBV21-1 counts as a pseudogene. This CDR3 is built from 18 residues. CDR3 protein: CASGLTWGGVSSTDTQYF. CDR3 nucleotide sequence: TGTGCCAGCGGCCTTACCTGGGGGGGCGTCTCTAGCACAGATACGCAGTATTTT.

J is TRBJ2-5 and V is TRBV28; the D gene is possibly TRBD1 (6 bases). Germline-derived CDR1 and CDR2 are MDHEN and SYDVKM. This CDR3 contains 15 residues. V lost 6 bases and J lost 2, with 16 bases in between. Here the CDR3 DNA reads TGTGCCAGCAGGAAGCCCAGGGGTAATCAAGAGACCCAGTACTTC. It is translated as CASRKPRGNQETQYF. Based on the CDR3 plus reference TRBV28 and TRBJ2-5, the full variable domain is DVKVTQSSRYLVKRTGEKVFLECVQDMDHENMFWYRQDPGLGLRLIYFSYDVKMKEKGDIPEGYSVSREKKERFSLILESASTNQTSMYLCASRKPRGNQETQYFGPGTRLLVL.

This clone was seen only once. The CDR3 loop reads CASSQGSGGDYNEQFF. Written as DNA, the CDR3 is TGTGCCAGCAGCCAAGGGTCTGGAGGCGACTACAATGAGCAGTTCTTC. The chain uses TRBV4-2 and TRBJ2-1, with D perhaps TRBD2 (5 bases). Germline CDR1 reads LGHNA; CDR2 reads YNFKEQ. The CDR3 is made up of 16 amino acids. V lost 1 base and J lost 3, with 13 bases in between.

With respect to this clone: The junction differs from germline at one of its ends, possibly a read error. The CDR3 spells CATSPEKGIVGGF. DNA of the CDR3: TGTGCCACCAGCCCGGAAAAGGGAATCGTGGGCGGGTTC. This chain uses TRBV15 with TRBJ2-7, with D maybe TRBD2 (5 bases). The CDR3 length is 13 residues. Germline V gene lookup returns CDR1 LNHNV and CDR2 YYDKDF (reference sequence).

The rearrangement uses TRBV5-4 and TRBJ2-1, with 10 bases identical to TRBD2. The germline gives CDR1 SGHNT, CDR2 YYREEE (reference sequence). J lost 10 bases, V lost 1 base, and 2 bases had no gene match. The CDR3 totals 13 residues. CDR3 nucleotides: TGTGCCAGCAGCTTGCTAGCGGGGGACGAGCAGTTCTTC. As protein: CASSLLAGDEQFF.

The chain has TRBV5-8 and TRBJ2-1, with D uncertain. Trimming pared 0 bases from V and 2 bases from J, leaving 6 bases between. CDR3 length: 14 residues. Per germline, CDR1 SGHTS and CDR2 YDEGEE. The CDR3 reads CASSLGAPYNEQFF. As DNA, the CDR3 is TGTGCCAGCAGCTTGGGGGCCCCCTACAATGAGCAGTTCTTC.

The V call is TRBV2, the J call TRBJ1-5; perhaps TRBD1 as D (6 bases). V was trimmed by 9 bases and J by 1 base, leaving 10 bases between them. Germline V lookup: CDR1 SNHLY, CDR2 FYNNEI. The CDR3 consists of 13 residues. The CDR3 DNA reads as TGTGCCAGTAAAGGACAGAGCAATCAGCCCCAGCATTTT. This encodes CASKGQSNQPQHF.

About this clone: A junction end diverges from the germline sequence, so it may reflect a read error. The CDR3 loop is CASSEKTSGSSHEQYF. The CDR3 DNA follows: TGTGCCAGCAGTGAAAAGACTAGCGGGAGCTCCCACGAGCAGTACTTC. The chain employs TRBV6-1 and TRBJ2-7, with 12 bases fitting TRBD2. The CDR3 loop spans 16 amino acids. Germline V gene lookup returns CDR1 MNHNS and CDR2 SASEGT.

The chain joins TRBV27 to TRBJ1-1; D is possibly TRBD1 (5 bases). The germline V gene encodes CDR1 MNHEY and CDR2 SMNVEV (reference sequence). The CDR3 runs to 14 residues. V gave up 6 bases and J gave up 0 bases, with 11 bases separating them. CDR3 nucleotide sequence: TGTGCCAGCAGCTACGCAGGGTTGAACACTGAAGCTTTCTTT. This gives the protein CASSYAGLNTEAFF.

The genes are TRBV5-1 and TRBJ1-3; no clear D. Per the germline V gene, CDR1 is SGHRS and CDR2 is YFSETQ. The CDR3 consists of 13 residues. V lost 4 bases and J lost 2, with 7 bases in between. The CDR3 DNA is TGCGCCAGCAGCCCGAGCCCTGGAAACACCATATATTTT. Translating it yields CASSPSPGNTIYF.

This clone was counted a single time. The J gene is TRBJ1-2, the V gene TRBV27, with TRBD1 matching over 7 bases. V shed 6 bases, J shed 5 bases, and the junction held 9 bases outside the gene matches. This CDR3 has 14 residues. CDR1 and CDR2 (germline): MNHEY, SMNVEV (reference sequence). The CDR3 spells CASSASGRGYGYTF. The CDR3 DNA sequence: TGTGCCAGCAGCGCTTCCGGCAGGGGGTATGGCTACACCTTC.